A single sample gave rise to the 17 T cell receptor beta chains below, sequenced in a study of T cell responses to AZD1222 COVID-19 vaccine. TCRdb keeps only in-frame clones here, not all; method: immunoSEQ multiplex PCR. The sample lists roughly 130,000 clones, about 91% occurring once. Sequenced material: peripheral blood, taken on day 0 of AZD1222 vaccination. These receptor sequences come from an adult in good health.

V is TRBV19 and J is TRBJ2-2; D is possibly TRBD1 (6 bases). Germline-derived CDR1 and CDR2 are LNHDA and SQIVND (reference sequence). V was clipped by 7 bases and J by 5 bases, with 23 bases between them. The CDR3 contains 17 residues. CDR3: CASTPTGTTDLTGELFF. As DNA, the CDR3 is TGTGCCAGTACCCCCACCGGGACAACTGATTTGACCGGGGAGCTGTTTTTT.

This chain connects TRBV30 to TRBJ2-7, with TRBD1 matching 8 bases. Trimming at V came to 2 bases and at J to 8 bases, leaving 2 bases not matched to a gene. The CDR3 is made up of 11 amino acids. Germline values: CDR1 GTSNPN, CDR2 SVGIG (reference sequence). As DNA, the CDR3 is TGTGCCTGGAGTACAGGGGGTAAGCAGTACTTC. It codes for CAWSTGGKQYF.

The chain employs TRBV5-1 and TRBJ2-7; D is perhaps TRBD2 (6 bases). Germline loops: CDR1 SGHRS, CDR2 YFSETQ. The CDR3 is 15 amino acids. Trimming took 0 bases from V and 7 from J, leaving 17 bases between them. CDR3 bases: TGCGCCAGCAGCTTGGCCGGGGACTTCGCGGGGGAGCAGTACTTC. This sequence encodes CASSLAGDFAGEQYF.

The chain has TRBV3-1 (or the pseudogene TRBV3-2) and TRBJ2-7, with D maybe TRBD2 (5 bases). The V gene lost 5 bases and the J gene lost 0 bases, with 14 bases spanning the gap. In germline, CDR1 is LGHDT, CDR2 YNNKEL (reference sequence). CDR3 length: 15 residues. The CDR3 sequence: CASSAGGFSSYEQYF. CDR3 bases: TGTGCCAGCAGCGCCGGAGGCTTTAGCTCCTACGAGCAGTACTTC.

The chain employs TRBV28 and TRBJ2-7; 9 bases align to TRBD1. This CDR3 is 13 amino acids long. V dropped 4 bases and J dropped 3; count of bases not matched to a gene: 1. The germline gives CDR1 MDHEN, CDR2 SYDVKM. For the CDR3, the DNA is TGTGCCAGCAGTTCGGGACAGGGCTACGAGCAGTACTTC. This sequence encodes CASSSGQGYEQYF.

CDR3 sequence (DNA): TGTGCCAGCAGCATCCCCCGGAACGCCAACACAAACACAGATACGCAGTATTTT. Protein sequence: CASSIPRNANTNTDTQYF. The chain combines TRBV21-1 with TRBJ2-3. TRBV21-1 is labeled a pseudogene. This CDR3 is 18 amino acids long.

This clone was seen a handful of times. This chain uses TRBV5-1 with TRBJ2-7; D gene uncertain. The CDR3 extends over 13 amino acids. Germline CDR1 reads SGHRS; CDR2 reads YFSETQ. The V gene lost 0 bases and the J gene lost 4 bases, with 8 bases spanning the gap. The CDR3 region is CASSLASSYEQYF. CDR3 in DNA: TGCGCCAGCAGCTTGGCGTCGTCTTACGAGCAGTACTTC.

This chain connects TRBV19 to TRBJ2-1, with TRBD1 matching over 7 bases. Germline CDR1 reads LNHDA; CDR2 reads SQIVND (reference sequence). This CDR3 region has 14 residues. J lost 1 base, V lost 8 bases, and 5 bases had no gene match. CDR3 nucleotides: TGTGCCAGTGACTGGGACAGATCCTACAATGAGCAGTTCTTC. Its translation is CASDWDRSYNEQFF.

The V call is TRBV19, the J call TRBJ1-1; no definite D call. CDR3 size: 11 residues. Per the germline V gene, CDR1 is LNHDA and CDR2 is SQIVND (reference sequence). The ends were cut back, 5 bases at V and 5 bases at J, with 6 bases in the middle. The CDR3, as DNA: TGTGCCAGTAGTGCTGGAACTGAAGCTTTCTTT. Translation gives CASSAGTEAFF.

The DNA of the CDR3 is TGTGCCAGCAGTGAAGACAGGTTGAATCAGCCCCAGCATTTT. It encodes CASSEDRLNQPQHF. V usage is TRBV6-1 and J usage is TRBJ1-5, with a possible D match to TRBD1 (5 bases). The CDR3 loop spans 14 amino acids. Germline assignment: CDR1 MNHNS and CDR2 SASEGT. V shed 1 base and J shed 4 bases, with 8 bases lying between them.

V usage is TRBV5-1 and J usage is TRBJ2-7, with D possibly being TRBD1 (7 bases). Germline assignment: CDR1 SGHRS and CDR2 YFSETQ. This CDR3 is built from 14 residues. Trimming removed 0 bases at V and 3 bases at J, with 10 bases between. The CDR3: CASSLDRGGYEQYF. For the CDR3, the DNA is TGCGCCAGCAGCTTGGACAGGGGAGGCTACGAGCAGTACTTC. The whole variable domain, filled in from reference TRBV5-1 and TRBJ2-7, reads KAGVTQTPRYLIKTRGQQVTLSCSPISGHRSVSWYQQTPGQGLQFLFEYFSETQRNKGNFPGRFSGRQFSNSRSEMNVSTLELGDSALYLCASSLDRGGYEQYFGPGTRLTVT.

V and J are TRBV23-1 and TRBJ2-7; a weak D match, TRBD1 (5 bases). TRBV23-1 is identified as an open reading frame with a role that is uncertain. V lost 11 bases and J 3 bases, leaving 17 bases between the germline ends. This CDR3 region has 13 residues. CDR3 sequence (DNA): TGCGCCGGCTCGACAGAGAGCAACTACGAGCAGTACTTC. This sequence encodes CAGSTESNYEQYF.

This chain's CDR3 is CASSQDGGVTPLHF. The CDR3 DNA is TGTGCCAGCAGCCAAGATGGGGGAGTGACACCCCTCCACTTT. The chain combines TRBV4-2 with TRBJ1-6; D may be TRBD1 (5 bases). Germline CDR1 is LGHNA and CDR2 is YNFKEQ. Trimming pared 0 bases from V and 11 bases from J, leaving 11 bases between. CDR3 size: 14 residues.

V and J are TRBV5-1 and TRBJ2-7, with 13 bases identical to TRBD2. V shed 2 bases and J 0 bases; nucleotides not matched to a gene: 5. The CDR3 runs 17 residues. Germline CDR1 is SGHRS and CDR2 is YFSETQ. DNA of the CDR3: TGCGCCAGCAGCTTAAATGGACTAGCGGGGGACTCCTACGAGCAGTACTTC. Its protein is CASSLNGLAGDSYEQYF. Based on the CDR3 plus reference TRBV5-1 and TRBJ2-7, the full variable domain is KAGVTQTPRYLIKTRGQQVTLSCSPISGHRSVSWYQQTPGQGLQFLFEYFSETQRNKGNFPGRFSGRQFSNSRSEMNVSTLELGDSALYLCASSLNGLAGDSYEQYFGPGTRLTVT.

The J gene is TRBJ2-7, the V gene TRBV5-1, with 7 bases fitting TRBD2. V trimming: 0 bases; J trimming: 5 bases; junction bases outside the gene matches: 8. In germline, CDR1 is SGHRS, CDR2 YFSETQ. The CDR3 is made up of 15 amino acids. CDR3 sequence: CASSLAWEGLNEQYF. DNA for the CDR3: TGCGCCAGCAGCTTGGCGTGGGAGGGCCTTAACGAGCAGTACTTC. Looking up the rest from reference TRBV5-1 and TRBJ2-7 gives the full variable domain: KAGVTQTPRYLIKTRGQQVTLSCSPISGHRSVSWYQQTPGQGLQFLFEYFSETQRNKGNFPGRFSGRQFSNSRSEMNVSTLELGDSALYLCASSLAWEGLNEQYFGPGTRLTVT.

The chain uses TRBV3-1 (or the pseudogene TRBV3-2) and TRBJ1-5; D is unclear. The germline V gene encodes CDR1 LGHDT and CDR2 YNNKEL (reference sequence). The length of the CDR3 is 15 residues. Trimming removed 0 bases from V and 8 bases from J, with 14 bases in between. CDR3 in amino acids: CASSQDFREGEPQHF. DNA of the CDR3: TGTGCCAGCAGCCAAGATTTCCGGGAAGGCGAGCCCCAGCATTTT.

The chain employs TRBV7-9 and TRBJ2-5; D may be TRBD2 (6 bases). This CDR3 region has 18 residues. CDR1 and CDR2 (germline): SEHNR, FQNEAQ (reference sequence). Between the trimmed V and J ends, which lost 1 base and 4 bases, there was a span of 22 bases. CDR3 loop: CASSLGVQVGGKRETQYF. As DNA, the CDR3 is TGTGCCAGCAGCTTAGGGGTGCAAGTTGGCGGGAAGAGAGAGACCCAGTACTTC.